This TCR beta chain was profiled in a study of control samples from healthy donors and cancer patients (dated by TCRdb to 2020 to 2021). From the cysteine up to the phenylalanine, the CDR3 has a length of 14 residues. Solely the CDR3 DNA is kept, with 42 bases framed from the first base. From V the trimming removes 7 bases and from J it removes 4 bases, while the gene matches leave 5 bases of the junction unaccounted for. CDR1 and CDR2 are drawn from the germline V gene: MDHEN, SYDVKM. Library preparation employed the immunoSEQ multiplex PCR assay. TCRdb provides this immuneACCESS table in a form limited to in-frame rearrangements. Some clones are lacking; in checked studies, under half of them reflect an unresolved V gene, and why the rest are absent is not known. In all, the sample holds about 410,000 clones, and around nine tenths of those were seen once. The ten biggest clones cover around 6.8% of the sample.

Concerning this clone: Its antigen is unknown. No base-level quality is on record; no much larger clone is a single base apart.

The receptor's source is a man aged 40-49 years with head and neck cancer. The rearranged segments are TRBV28 and TRBJ1-3; 9 bases in the junction line up with TRBD1. Sequencing was carried out using PBMCs. The nucleotide sequence is TGTGCCAGCATTACAGGACAGGGGGGAAACACCATATATTTT. Its translation reads: CASITGQGGNTIYF.